This entry is about one T cell receptor (beta chain). The sample is drawn from a study of radiotherapy plus CTLA-4 blockade in lung cancer. Germline V CDR1 and CDR2: SGDLS, YYNGEE. V lost 0 bases, J lost 0 bases, and 3 bases stayed unmatched. The CDR3 spans 16 residues. Assay: immunoSEQ multiplex PCR; the TCRdb copy retains only in-frame clones and omits some. The sample records roughly 85,000 clones, 70% to 90% being singletons. The chain combines TRBV9 with TRBJ2-1, with 7 bases that match TRBD1. This specimen consisted of peripheral blood, obtained from a patient treated with radiotherapy plus ipilimumab. This clonotype was obtained from a human donor with non-small cell lung cancer that progressed on radiotherapy plus ipilimumab. The CDR3 protein is CASSVGWDSSYNEQFF. The CDR3 nucleotides read TGTGCCAGCAGCGTAGGTTGGGACAGCTCCTACAATGAGCAGTTCTTC. Variable domain in full (rest from reference TRBV9 and TRBJ2-1): DSGVTQTPKHLITATGQRVTLRCSPRSGDLSVYWYQQSLDQGLQFLIQYYNGEERAKGNILERFSAQQFPDLHSELNLSSLELGDSALYFCASSVGWDSSYNEQFFGPGTRLTVL.